The 24 T cell receptor beta chains presented below share a single source sample, sequenced in a study of T cell repertoires in cytomegalovirus infection. No cognate antigen is known for these TCRs. TCRdb re-called the reads with MiXCR, one entry per CDR3 protein. The data hold some 940,000 distinct CDR3 sequences, with roughly 31% observed a single time. The sample consisted of cultured CD8+ T cells from PBMCs, taken from culture after CMV antigen stimulation. The receptors here all came from a human donor in good health (CMV status not recorded). Some clones in this sample may be carry-over from other donors' samples.

This clonotype has just a few counts. CDR3 DNA sequence: TGTGCCAGCAGCAGTGGGACCTTCTACGAGCAGTACGTC. Translation gives CASSSGTFYEQYV. The chain uses TRBV6-2 or TRBV6-3 and TRBJ2-7, with D perhaps assigned TRBD1 or TRBD2 (5 bases each). The V and J ends lost 6 bases and 3 bases respectively, with 12 bases between them. The CDR3 consists of 13 residues. Germline V gene data show CDR1 as MNHEY and CDR2 as SVGEGT.

The V and J genes are TRBV25-1 and TRBJ1-1, with D perhaps TRBD1 (6 bases). CDR1 is MGHDK and CDR2 is SYGVNS in the germline V gene. The V and J ends lost 5 bases and 2 bases respectively, with 15 bases between them. The CDR3 length is 15 residues. This CDR3 reads CASSPLGGSNTEAFF. CDR3 nucleotide sequence: TGTGCCAGCAGTCCCCTGGGGGGCTCCAACACTGAAGCTTTCTTT. Complete variable domain (other parts from reference TRBV25-1 and TRBJ1-1): EADIYQTPRYLVIGTGKKITLECSQTMGHDKMYWYQQDPGMELHLIHYSYGVNSTEKGDLSSESTVSRIRTEHFPLTLESARPSHTSQYLCASSPLGGSNTEAFFGQGTRLTVV.

This clonotype has only a few counts. The genes are TRBV29-1 and TRBJ1-2, with 7 bases fitting TRBD1. Trimming at V came to 3 bases and at J to 4 bases, leaving 5 bases not matched to a gene. The CDR3 contains 13 residues. Germline CDR1 is SQVTM and CDR2 is ANQGSEA. The CDR3 sequence: CSVELGGPYGYTF. The CDR3 nucleotides are TGCAGCGTTGAGTTAGGGGGCCCCTATGGCTACACCTTC.

This clonotype appeared a few times. The chain has TRBV27 and TRBJ1-2, with 7 bases aligning to TRBD1. Germline-derived CDR1 and CDR2 are MNHEY and SMNVEV (reference sequence). The CDR3 runs to 15 residues. The J segment lost 5 bases and the V segment lost 8 bases, leaving 14 bases of the junction unmatched. The CDR3 DNA reads TGTGCCAGCGGGTACGACTCAGGGGGAGTTTATGGCTACACCTTC. This sequence encodes CASGYDSGGVYGYTF.

On this clonotype: Sequence at one end of the junction differs from germline and may be a read error. This sequence joins TRBV7-8 and TRBJ2-1; 9 bases map to TRBD2. The CDR3 totals 17 residues. Per germline, CDR1 SGHVS and CDR2 FQNEAQ. The CDR3 sequence is CVSSLGLAGFSYNEQFF. CDR3 nucleotide sequence: TGTGTCAGCAGCTTAGGCCTAGCGGGGTTTTCCTACAATGAGCAGTTCTTC.

The table lists this clonotype with many counts. This chain joins TRBV19 and TRBJ1-1; possibly TRBD1 for D (6 bases). The CDR3 runs to 16 residues. Germline assignment: CDR1 LNHDA and CDR2 SQIVND (reference sequence). The V gene lost 2 bases and the J gene lost 3 bases, with 16 bases spanning the gap. The CDR3 nucleotides are TGTGCCAGTAGTATATTTCCAGGGGCGGGAGACACTGAAGCTTTCTTT. It translates to CASSIFPGAGDTEAFF.

The chain is built from TRBV7-8 and TRBJ2-7, with D possibly being TRBD2 (7 bases). Germline V lookup: CDR1 SGHVS, CDR2 FQNEAQ. The CDR3 length is 14 residues. CDR3: CGSMGGGVSYEQYF. DNA for the CDR3: TGTGGTAGCATGGGGGGGGGCGTCTCCTACGAGCAGTACTTC. The complete variable domain, with remaining parts taken from reference TRBV7-8 and TRBJ2-7, reads GAGVSQSPRYKVAKRGQDVALRCDPISGHVSLFWYQQALGQGPEFLTYFQNEAQLDKSGLPSDRFFAERPEGSVSTLKIQRTQQEDSAVYLCGSMGGGVSYEQYFGPGTRLTVT.

This chain connects TRBV27 to TRBJ2-7, with 9 bases identical to TRBD2. V was clipped by 3 bases and J by 3 bases; unmatched bases: 9. There are 16 residues in the CDR3. Germline-derived CDR1 and CDR2 are MNHEY and SMNVEV (reference sequence). The DNA of the CDR3 is TGTGCCAGCAGTTTGCTTAGCGGGGGTGAACTCTACGAGCAGTACTTC. Protein product: CASSLLSGGELYEQYF.

The CDR3 region has the DNA TGTGCCAGCAGCGTATCAGGGACAGGGCACAATGAGCAGTTCTTC. Its protein product is CASSVSGTGHNEQFF. The gene calls are TRBV9 and TRBJ2-1, with 9 bases fitting TRBD1. Germline CDR1 SGDLS, CDR2 YYNGEE. The CDR3 extends over 15 amino acids. V gave up 1 base and J gave up 5 bases; unmatched junction bases: 4.

V gene TRBV6-5 combines with J gene TRBJ1-5, with TRBD1 matching 7 bases. CDR1 and CDR2 from the germline V gene are MNHEY and SVGAGI. There are 15 residues in the CDR3. Trimming at V came to 5 bases and at J to 1 base, leaving 5 bases not matched to a gene. CDR3 nucleotides: TGTGCCAGCAGTGGGGGGACAGCCAGCAATCAGCCCCAGCATTTT. Translating gives CASSGGTASNQPQHF.

In its sample, this clonotype was seen a few times. J is TRBJ1-1 and V is TRBV7-6; tentatively, D is TRBD1 (6 bases). Germline CDR1 is SGHVS and CDR2 is FNYEAQ. The CDR3 loop spans 15 amino acids. The V end lost 4 bases, the J end lost 0 bases, and 12 bases lay between the germline ends. The CDR3 nucleotides read TGTGCCAGCAGCTCCGAAGGGGGTTTGAACACTGAAGCTTTCTTT. Its translation is CASSSEGGLNTEAFF.

CDR3 coding DNA: TGTGCCAGCAGCGTACATACAGATACGCAGTATTTT. Amino acids: CASSVHTDTQYF. The chain links TRBV5-6 to TRBJ2-3; D uncertain. The germline gives CDR1 SGHDT, CDR2 YYEEEE. V lost 4 bases and J lost 3, with 6 bases in between. CDR3 length: 12 residues.

The J gene is TRBJ2-1, the V gene TRBV11-2; D is ambiguous. Trimming pared 1 base from V and 10 bases from J, leaving 8 bases between. Germline V lookup: CDR1 SGHAT, CDR2 FQNNGV. This CDR3 has 12 residues. The CDR3 is CASSLGPAEQFF. The CDR3 DNA reads as TGTGCCAGCAGCTTAGGGCCAGCCGAGCAGTTCTTC. Using reference TRBV11-2 and TRBJ2-1 for the parts outside the CDR3, the full variable domain is EAGVAQSPRYKIIEKRQSVAFWCNPISGHATLYWYQQILGQGPKLLIQFQNNGVVDDSQLPKDRFSAERLKGVDSTLKIQPAKLEDSAVYLCASSLGPAEQFFGPGTRLTVL.

The chain couples TRBV27 to TRBJ1-2, with D possibly matching TRBD1 (5 bases). The germline gives CDR1 MNHEY, CDR2 SMNVEV (reference sequence). The CDR3 contains 13 residues. Trimming took off 5 bases at V and 6 bases at J, with 13 bases between the two ends. This CDR3 is CASSARGGDGYTF. The CDR3 DNA reads TGTGCCAGCAGTGCTCGGGGGGGGGATGGCTACACCTTC.

This clonotype has only a few counts. The chain couples TRBV4-2 to TRBJ2-1; D may be TRBD1 (6 bases). This CDR3 region has 16 residues. V lost 0 bases, J lost 1 base, and 10 bases lay in between. CDR1 is LGHNA, CDR2 YNFKEQ, per germline. The CDR3, as DNA: TGTGCCAGCAGCCAAGATCCCCAGGGGTCCTACAATGAGCAGTTCTTC. It specifies CASSQDPQGSYNEQFF.

The chain uses TRBV27 and TRBJ1-4; D is ambiguous. V lost 5 bases and J 8 bases, leaving 15 bases between the germline ends. In germline, CDR1 is MNHEY, CDR2 SMNVEV (reference sequence). The CDR3 spans 14 residues. The CDR3 loop is CASSPRPGAEKLFF. CDR3 in DNA: TGTGCCAGCAGTCCCCGGCCGGGTGCCGAAAAACTGTTTTTT.

V usage is TRBV19 and J usage is TRBJ1-1; D perhaps matches TRBD1 (5 bases). CDR1 is LNHDA, CDR2 SQIVND, per germline (reference sequence). The CDR3 length is 18 residues. The V end was cut by 5 bases, the J end by 3 bases, with 25 bases between. DNA for the CDR3: TGTGCCAGTAGTGGTCGACAGAGGGTAATAGGGTTGGACACTGAAGCTTTCTTT. This codes for CASSGRQRVIGLDTEAFF.

The rearrangement uses TRBV2 and TRBJ2-3, with a possible D match to TRBD1 (5 bases). This CDR3 has 17 amino acids. Germline lookup yields CDR1 SNHLY and CDR2 FYNNEI. Trimming left V 2 bases short and J 6 bases short, with 21 bases between. The CDR3 sequence is CASSETPEGPRGDTQYF. In nucleotides, the CDR3 is TGTGCCAGCAGTGAAACCCCTGAAGGACCAAGGGGCGATACGCAGTATTTT.

The rearrangement links TRBV24-1 to TRBJ2-1, with D unclear. The V end lost 6 bases, the J end lost 10 bases, and 9 bases lay between the germline ends. From germline, CDR1 is KGHDR and CDR2 SFDVKD. This CDR3 comprises 11 residues. CDR3 sequence: CATSYGVEQFF. Written as DNA, the CDR3 is TGTGCCACCAGTTACGGCGTAGAGCAGTTCTTC.

This chain connects TRBV9 to TRBJ2-3, with 7 bases that match TRBD2. There are 16 residues in the CDR3. After removal of 0 bases from V and 6 bases from J, the junction contained 10 bases not matched to a gene. Per germline, CDR1 SGDLS and CDR2 YYNGEE. Here the CDR3 DNA reads TGTGCCAGCAGCGTAGGACTAGCCGGACGTATGGATACGCAGTATTTT. Amino acid sequence: CASSVGLAGRMDTQYF.

This clonotype came up a few times. CDR3 amino acids: CASSFGPGHNSPLHF. CDR3 bases: TGCGCCAGCAGCTTCGGACCAGGCCATAATTCACCCCTCCACTTT. V and J are TRBV5-1 and TRBJ1-6; no reliable D call. Trimming took off 2 bases at V and 5 bases at J, with 11 bases between the two ends. Germline CDR1 is SGHRS and CDR2 is YFSETQ. The CDR3 sequence is 15 residues long.

This sequence joins TRBV13 and TRBJ2-1, with 11 bases fitting TRBD2. Germline values: CDR1 PRHDT, CDR2 FYEKMQ (reference sequence). V shed 6 bases and J 4 bases; nucleotides not matched to a gene: 11. The CDR3 is 17 residues long. The DNA of the CDR3 is TGTGCCAGCAGTCCTACTAGCGGGGGACCAATTTACAATGAGCAGTTCTTC. It translates to CASSPTSGGPIYNEQFF.

V and J are TRBV11-2 and TRBJ2-7; D may be TRBD1 (6 bases). Trimming took off 5 bases at V and 4 bases at J, with 12 bases between the two ends. Looked up from germline, CDR1 is SGHAT and CDR2 is FQNNGV. The CDR3 runs 13 residues. The CDR3 bases are TGTGCCAGCAGCACAGGGCCCATGTACGAGCAGTACGTC. Translating it yields CASSTGPMYEQYV.

The J gene is TRBJ1-5, the V gene TRBV7-9, with a weak D call TRBD1 (5 bases). From germline, CDR1 is SEHNR and CDR2 FQNEAQ (reference sequence). The CDR3 has 13 amino acids. V was clipped by 8 bases and J by 1 base, with 9 bases between them. The CDR3 sequence: CASGGESNQPQHF. In DNA form, the CDR3 reads TGTGCCAGCGGAGGGGAAAGCAATCAGCCCCAGCATTTT.